A selection of T cell receptor beta chains follows, all from one sample in a study of blood T cells in healthy people across ages. TCRdb recomputed calls from the 5' RACE reads with MiXCR, one row per CDR3 protein. Among around 1,900,000 distinct CDR3 sequences listed, about 39% were seen once. What was sequenced was blood. Receptor source: a human donor in good health. The CDR3 runs from the conserved cysteine through the conserved F or W. The D gene is left open where the match is weak. Size tells how often a clone was seen (once, few, many) or the class of an expanded clone, and some rows leave it out.

>-|TRBJ1-5|TRBV6-5|-
CASSTQGFGNQPQHF
TGTGCCAGCAGTACACAGGGTTTCGGCAATCAGCCCCAGCATTTT
>TRBD2|TRBJ2-7|TRBV29-1|once
CSVISGRATYEQYF
TGCAGCGTTATAAGCGGGAGGGCGACCTACGAGCAGTACTTC
>TRBD1|TRBJ2-7|TRBV2|-
CASSEAPGQVNEQYF
TGTGCCAGCAGTGAAGCCCCGGGACAGGTAAACGAGCAGTACTTC
>-|TRBJ1-1|TRBV11-3|-
CASSYGGKGAFF
TGTGCCAGCAGCTACGGGGGTAAAGGGGCTTTCTTT
>-|TRBJ2-7|TRBV12-3/TRBV12-4|few
CASSLPGSLYEQYF
TGTGCCAGCAGTTTACCGGGTAGTCTCTACGAGCAGTACTTC
>TRBD1|TRBJ2-3|TRBV6-4|-
CASSESLGQGSDTRYF
TGTGCCAGCAGTGAGTCACTGGGACAGGGGTCAGATACGCGGTATTTT
>TRBD2|TRBJ2-1|TRBV28|-
CASNPLGLEGNEQFF
TGTGCCAGCAACCCACTGGGACTAGAAGGCAATGAGCAGTTCTTC
>TRBD2|TRBJ2-3|TRBV5-5|-
CACSSSGGSTDTQYF
TGTGCCTGCAGCTCATCGGGGGGAAGCACAGATACGCAGTATTTT
>-|TRBJ2-7|TRBV25-1|-
CASSEYFGFYEQYF
TGTGCCAGCAGTGAATATTTCGGGTTCTACGAGCAGTACTTC
>-|TRBJ2-1|TRBV24-1|-
CATSDYSYGSYNEQFF
TGTGCCACCAGTGATTATAGCTACGGGTCCTACAATGAGCAGTTCTTC
>-|TRBJ2-4|TRBV12-3/TRBV12-4|-
CAGSPGGIVEQYF
TGTGCCGGCAGTCCCGGCGGCATCGTTGAGCAGTACTTC
>TRBD1|TRBJ2-1|TRBV19|-
CASSRDRGWEQFF
TGTGCCAGTAGCCGGGACAGGGGGTGGGAGCAGTTCTTC
>-|TRBJ2-1|TRBV7-2|few
CASSLGKRKQFF
TGTGCCAGCAGCTTAGGGAAGCGGAAGCAGTTCTTC
>TRBD1|TRBJ1-2|TRBV29-1|few
CSVVGQGAYGYTF
TGCAGCGTTGTAGGACAGGGGGCCTATGGCTACACCTTC
>TRBD1|TRBJ1-1|TRBV20-1|once
CSARRTYPGQVLLAEAFF
TGCAGTGCTAGACGGACCTATCCGGGACAGGTCTTATTGGCTGAAGCTTTCTTT
>-|TRBJ1-2|TRBV10-3|-
CAISGLINDYGYTF
TGTGCCATCAGTGGGCTAATTAATGACTATGGCTACACCTTC
>TRBD2|TRBJ2-3|TRBV10-3|-
CAISESRGGPSDTQYF
TGTGCCATCAGTGAGTCTCGGGGGGGGCCATCAGATACGCAGTATTTT
>TRBD2|TRBJ2-1|TRBV4-3|-
CASSQGWTSDEQFF
TGCGCCAGCAGCCAGGGCTGGACTAGCGATGAGCAGTTCTTC
>-|TRBJ1-2|TRBV29-1|-
CSVERTEATYGYTF
TGCAGCGTAGAAAGGACAGAGGCCACCTATGGCTACACCTTC
>-|TRBJ2-1|TRBV9|-
CASSVGRWENEQFF
TGTGCCAGCAGCGTAGGAAGGTGGGAAAATGAGCAGTTCTTC
>-|TRBJ2-4|TRBV9|-
CASSDGQGRGDIQYF
TGTGCCAGCAGCGATGGACAGGGTCGGGGGGACATTCAGTACTTC
>-|TRBJ2-1|TRBV5-1|once
CASSREGGIGYNEQFF
TGCGCCAGCAGCCGGGAAGGGGGGATCGGCTACAATGAGCAGTTCTTC
>TRBD1|TRBJ1-2|TRBV7-2|-
CASSLGVYRTGWDYGYTF
TGTGCCAGCAGCTTAGGAGTATACCGGACAGGTTGGGACTATGGCTACACCTTC
>-|TRBJ2-6|TRBV28|-
CASRTFHAGANVLTF
TGTGCCAGCAGAACATTCCATGCGGGGGCCAACGTCCTGACTTTC
>-|TRBJ2-7|TRBV7-8|once
CASSRRSDKYYEQYF
TGTGCCAGCAGCCGTCGTAGTGACAAGTATTACGAGCAGTACTTC
>-|TRBJ2-3|TRBV20-1|few
CSARLAQSTDTQYF
TGCAGTGCTAGACTAGCGCAAAGCACAGATACGCAGTATTTT
>-|TRBJ1-5|TRBV7-6|-
CASSFAGADSNQPQHF
TGTGCCAGCAGCTTTGCCGGGGCGGATAGCAATCAGCCCCAGCATTTT
>-|TRBJ1-1|TRBV5-4|few
CASSWGGGNTEAFF
TGTGCCAGCAGCTGGGGGGGCGGGAACACTGAAGCTTTCTTT
>TRBD1|TRBJ2-3|TRBV9|-
CANTPGIGTGGTDTQYF
TGTGCCAACACCCCAGGGATCGGGACAGGGGGGACAGATACGCAGTATTTT
>TRBD2|TRBJ2-3|TRBV7-3|few
CASSSRLAGGANTDTQYF
TGTGCCAGCAGCTCCCGACTAGCGGGGGGCGCAAACACAGATACGCAGTATTTT
>-|TRBJ2-1|TRBV7-6|few
CASRPLPGSPYNEQFF
TGTGCCAGCAGACCCCTCCCAGGGTCCCCCTACAATGAGCAGTTCTTC
>-|TRBJ2-7|TRBV7-2|few
CASSNLQISYEQYF
TGTGCCAGCAGCAACCTACAGATATCCTACGAGCAGTACTTC
>-|TRBJ2-1|TRBV9|-
CASSGGAGTLYNEQFF
TGTGCCAGCAGCGGTGGGGCGGGGACACTATACAATGAGCAGTTCTTC